Listed here are 28 T cell receptor beta chains from one sample, sequenced in a study of blood T cells in healthy people across ages. Sample-barcoded 5' priming and a J-beta primer mix drove a second PCR of 7 to 11 cycles. MiXCR, applied by TCRdb to the 5' RACE reads, yields one record per CDR3 protein. The data contain about 930,000 distinct CDR3 sequences, 25% to 30% of them singletons. In addition, the sample was reused for a study of T cells of mothers and their children.

Sequencing was done on a sample of blood. The receptors come from a woman between 35 and 50 years old in good health.

This clonotype was observed a handful of times. The genes are TRBV12-3 or TRBV12-4 and TRBJ2-1, with 7 bases identical to TRBD2. The CDR3 has 13 residues. The junction had 3 bases not matched to a gene; V was cut back by 2 bases and J by 8 bases. The CDR3 coding sequence is TGTGCCAGCAGTTTAAGGGAGGGCGATGAGCAGTTCTTC. The encoded protein is CASSLREGDEQFF.

With respect to this clonotype: The junction shows a germline mismatch at one end, possibly a read error. This sequence joins TRBV6-2 or TRBV6-3 and TRBJ2-7; D possibly corresponds to TRBD2 (5 bases). The germline V gene encodes CDR1 MNHEY and CDR2 SVGEGT. There are 15 residues in the CDR3. The CDR3 sequence: CASSYPRRGNYGQYF. DNA for the CDR3: TGTGCCAGCAGTTACCCGCGCAGAGGGAACTACGGGCAGTACTTC.

This clonotype was seen at least ten times. This chain connects TRBV5-6 to TRBJ1-2; the D is unclear. This CDR3 comprises 14 residues. Between the trimmed V and J ends, which lost 0 bases and 4 bases, there was a span of 10 bases. Germline loops: CDR1 SGHDT, CDR2 YYEEEE. The CDR3 DNA reads TGTGCCAGCAGCTTGGCGTCCGGGTTCTATGGCTACACCTTC. This sequence encodes CASSLASGFYGYTF. Looking up the rest from reference TRBV5-6 and TRBJ1-2 gives the full variable domain: DAGVTQSPTHLIKTRGQQVTLRCSPKSGHDTVSWYQQALGQGPQFIFQYYEEEERQRGNFPDRFSGHQFPNYSSELNVNALLLGDSALYLCASSLASGFYGYTFGSGTRLTVV.

Regarding this clonotype: One base away lies a much larger clone, so this may be a sequencing read error. The rearrangement links TRBV28 to TRBJ2-1; D not certain. The V gene's germline CDR1 is MDHEN and CDR2 SYDVKM. Trimming took off 3 bases at V and 13 bases at J, with 19 bases between the two ends. The CDR3 sequence is 14 residues long. CDR3 residues: CASSLIALAETQFF. CDR3 coding DNA: TGTGCCAGCAGTTTGATTGCGTTGGCGGAGACCCAGTTCTTC.

This clonotype was found a few times. V usage is TRBV29-1 and J usage is TRBJ2-5; TRBD1 matches at 7 bases. This CDR3 has 14 amino acids. V gave up 0 bases and J gave up 4 bases; unmatched junction bases: 5. Germline assignment: CDR1 SQVTM and CDR2 ANQGSEA. CDR3 loop: CSVEERQGRETQYF. CDR3 DNA sequence: TGCAGCGTTGAAGAGAGACAGGGCCGAGAGACCCAGTACTTC.

Of note for this clonotype: An end of the junction does not agree with germline; a read error may underlie this. The chain carries TRBV12-3 or TRBV12-4 and TRBJ2-5; 7 positions agree with TRBD1. CDR3 length equals 12 residues. This chain's CDR3 is CVSSPRGETQYF. CDR3 DNA sequence: TGTGTCAGCAGTCCCAGGGGGGAGACCCAGTACTTC.

To note about this clonotype: A much larger clone lies a single base off, so this may be a read error. The chain is built from TRBV3-1 and TRBJ2-7; D gene ambiguous. Trimming shortened V by 3 bases and J by 7 bases, and 10 bases separated the two germline ends. The CDR3 loop spans 12 amino acids. Germline V lookup: CDR1 LGHDT, CDR2 YNNKEL (reference sequence). The chain's CDR3 is CASSHALREQYV. Here the CDR3 DNA reads TGTGCCAGCAGCCATGCTCTTAGGGAGCAGTACGTC.

This clonotype was observed many times. This chain links TRBV29-1 with TRBJ2-7, with D possibly TRBD1 on 5 matching bases. CDR3 length: 14 residues. The V and J ends lost 1 base and 0 bases respectively, with 10 bases between them. Germline V gene data show CDR1 as SQVTM and CDR2 as ANQGSEA. Written as DNA, the CDR3 is TGCAGCGTTGAAGGACAGTTCCCCTCCTACGAGCAGTACTTC. Encoded protein: CSVEGQFPSYEQYF.

The rearrangement links TRBV3-1 to TRBJ2-6, with 9 bases aligning to TRBD2. CDR1 is LGHDT and CDR2 is YNNKEL in the germline V gene (reference sequence). With V trimmed by 4 bases and J by 0 bases, 4 bases remained unmatched. The CDR3 runs to 17 residues. CDR3 region: CASSRSGGSSGANVLTF. The CDR3 DNA reads TGTGCCAGCAGCCGAAGCGGGGGGAGCTCTGGGGCCAACGTCCTGACTTTC.

This clonotype has at least ten counts. The chain recombines TRBV5-1 with TRBJ2-1; 7 nucleotides align to TRBD1. The V and J ends lost 0 bases and 12 bases, in that order; junction bases with no gene match: 3. Looked up from germline, CDR1 is SGHRS and CDR2 is YFSETQ. The CDR3 totals 12 residues. CDR3 region: CASSLEAGGQFF. The CDR3 DNA reads as TGCGCCAGCAGCTTGGAGGCAGGGGGGCAGTTCTTC.

Concerning this clonotype itself: The junction differs from germline at one of its ends, possibly a read error. V usage is TRBV27 and J usage is TRBJ2-1, with 9 bases that match TRBD2. Germline CDR1 MNHEY, CDR2 SMNVEV (reference sequence). The CDR3 consists of 15 residues. CDR3 sequence reads: CAGSLSSGAYNEQFF. Written as DNA, the CDR3 is TGTGCCGGCAGTCTGTCTAGCGGGGCGTACAATGAGCAGTTCTTC.

This chain uses TRBV6-1 with TRBJ2-3; D possibly corresponds to TRBD1 (5 bases). Germline CDR1 is MNHNS and CDR2 is SASEGT. Trimming left V 3 bases short and J 2 bases short, with 9 bases between. CDR3 size: 14 residues. CDR3 sequence: CASSEAGATDTQYF. For the CDR3, the DNA is TGTGCCAGCAGTGAGGCTGGGGCCACAGATACGCAGTATTTT.

The chain joins TRBV20-1 to TRBJ2-5, with 12 positions matching TRBD2. The V gene's germline CDR1 is DFQATT and CDR2 SNEGSKA (reference sequence). This CDR3 region has 15 residues. Unmatched junction bases numbered 7, after V lost 3 bases and J lost 5 bases. The CDR3 region has the DNA TGCAGTGCTAGGTCTAGCGGGGGGGCAGGTGAGACCCAGTACTTC. This gives the protein CSARSSGGAGETQYF.

The table lists this clonotype with a few counts. The chain joins TRBV2 to TRBJ1-5; TRBD1 aligns across 7 bases. Germline trimming cut 3 bases from V and 5 bases from J; bases unmatched to any gene: 4. CDR1 SNHLY and CDR2 FYNNEI come from the germline V gene. CDR3 length equals 14 residues. For the CDR3, the DNA is TGTGCCAGCAGTGACAGGGGGAGGGATCAGCCCCAGCATTTT. This sequence encodes CASSDRGRDQPQHF.

This chain uses TRBV20-1 with TRBJ2-5; D may correspond to TRBD1 or TRBD2 (5 bases each). V lost 7 bases and J lost 5, with 14 bases in between. This CDR3 is 12 amino acids long. Germline CDR1 is DFQATT and CDR2 is SNEGSKA (reference sequence). The CDR3 DNA is TGCAGTGTCTCCGGGACCCCCGAGACCCAGTACTTC. It yields the protein CSVSGTPETQYF.

With regard to this clonotype: A junction end diverges from the germline sequence, so it may reflect a read error. The V call is TRBV3-1, the J call TRBJ2-5, with D unresolved. The better agreement between TRBJ2-7 and the DNA end casts doubt on the J call. The CDR3 is 16 amino acids. CDR1 and CDR2 from the germline V gene are LGHDT and YNNKEL (reference sequence). CDR3 nucleotides: TGTGCCGGCAGCCAAGGCCTATTGGAACAGCAAGGCGAGCAGTACTTC. Protein sequence: CAGSQGLLEQQGEQYF.

There are a few counts of this clonotype. The rearrangement joins TRBV20-1 to TRBJ2-7; 9 nucleotides line up with TRBD2. V was pared by 5 bases and J by 2 bases, with 7 bases of the junction left unmatched. Germline CDR1 DFQATT, CDR2 SNEGSKA (reference sequence). The CDR3 runs to 14 residues. CDR3 bases: TGCAGTGCTGGGCCGGCGGGGGGGACCTACGAGCAGTACTTC. Encoded protein: CSAGPAGGTYEQYF.

With respect to this clonotype: One end of the junction is discordant with germline, which a read error may explain. The chain links TRBV18 to TRBJ2-5; 7 bases map to TRBD1. Germline V CDR1 and CDR2: KGHSH, LQKENI. The CDR3 is made up of 13 amino acids. CDR3 nucleotides: TGTTCCAGCTCACGGGACAGACAAGAGACCCAGTACTTC. Residues: CSSSRDRQETQYF.

The chain employs TRBV7-9 and TRBJ1-1, with D possibly TRBD1 on 5 matching bases. The V and J ends lost 5 bases and 9 bases respectively, with 16 bases between them. The CDR3 contains 13 residues. Germline CDR1 reads SEHNR; CDR2 reads FQNEAQ (reference sequence). The CDR3 here is CASSTEGTQQAFF. DNA for the CDR3: TGTGCCAGCAGCACAGAAGGGACCCAACAAGCTTTCTTT.

This clonotype was picked up many times. CDR3 amino acids: CASSLLDSLQGSDGYTF. In DNA form, the CDR3 reads TGTGCCAGCAGCCTCTTGGACAGCCTACAGGGATCGGATGGCTACACCTTC. The V call is TRBV7-9, the J call TRBJ1-2; D perhaps matches TRBD1 (6 bases). The length of the CDR3 is 17 residues. Trimming took 5 bases from V and 6 from J, leaving 25 bases between them. The germline CDR1 and CDR2 sequences are SEHNR and FQNEAQ (reference sequence).

This clonotype was observed many times. V usage is TRBV14 and J usage is TRBJ2-7; 11 bases line up with TRBD2. Germline lookup yields CDR1 SGHDN and CDR2 FVKESK. V dropped 1 base and J dropped 6; count of bases not matched to a gene: 5. The CDR3 length is 15 residues. In nucleotides, the CDR3 is TGTGCCAGCAGCCAAGTAGCGGGGGGGACCCGCGAGCAGTACTTC. Protein: CASSQVAGGTREQYF. The whole variable domain, filled in from reference TRBV14 and TRBJ2-7, reads EAGVTQFPSHSVIEKGQTVTLRCDPISGHDNLYWYRRVMGKEIKFLLHFVKESKQDESGMPNNRFLAERTGGTYSTLKVQPAELEDSGVYFCASSQVAGGTREQYFGPGTRLTVT.

With respect to this clonotype: One end of the junction varies from germline; a read error may be responsible. This rearrangement joins TRBV7-6 to TRBJ1-1; D gene uncertain. This CDR3 spans 13 amino acids. CDR1 is SGHVS, CDR2 FNYEAQ, per germline. The CDR3 bases are TGTGCCAGCAAGCCCAGACTCGAGACTGAAGCTTGCTTT. Its protein product is CASKPRLETEACF.

Here the CDR3 DNA reads TGTGCCAGCAGCTTATTGGGGGGGCCCTACAATGAGCAGTTCTTC. Translating gives CASSLLGGPYNEQFF. This chain connects TRBV7-6 to TRBJ2-1, with D maybe TRBD2 (7 bases). This CDR3 is 15 amino acids long. Trimming cost V 2 bases and J 2 bases, with 10 bases left between them. In germline, CDR1 is SGHVS, CDR2 FNYEAQ.

The chain combines TRBV28 with TRBJ2-2; 8 bases line up with TRBD1. J gave up 8 bases and V 8 bases, and 13 bases lay outside the gene matches. The CDR3 extends over 15 amino acids. Germline CDR1 and CDR2: MDHEN and SYDVKM. CDR3 coding DNA: TGTGCCAGCTCATGGGGGACAGGAGGAGCGGGGGAGCTGTTTTTT. Its translation is CASSWGTGGAGELFF.

This clonotype came up a few times. CDR3 amino acids: CATTAWIITGGPSNYGYTF. CDR3 nucleotides: TGTGCCACCACAGCTTGGATTATTACAGGGGGCCCCTCTAACTATGGCTACACCTTC. The chain carries TRBV7-9 and TRBJ1-2; 9 positions agree with TRBD1. The germline gives CDR1 SEHNR, CDR2 FQNEAQ (reference sequence). J was trimmed by 0 bases and V by 10 bases; bases with no gene match: 21. The CDR3 totals 19 residues.

The V gene is TRBV5-1, the J gene TRBJ1-5; 9 bases match TRBD1. Germline CDR1 SGHRS, CDR2 YFSETQ. The CDR3 runs to 16 residues. The junction had 5 bases not matched to a gene; V was cut back by 1 base and J by 3 bases. The CDR3 region is CASSLKWDRANQPQHF. In nucleotides, the CDR3 is TGCGCCAGCAGCTTGAAGTGGGACAGGGCCAATCAGCCCCAGCATTTT.

The J gene is TRBJ1-4, the V gene TRBV18; D possibly corresponds to TRBD1 (6 bases). Germline V gene data show CDR1 as KGHSH and CDR2 as LQKENI. The CDR3 runs to 16 residues. Trimming cost V 3 bases and J 1 base, with 12 bases left between them. The CDR3 DNA reads TGTGCCAGCTCACCTTCCCAACAGGGAACTAATGAAAAACTGTTTTTT. It encodes CASSPSQQGTNEKLFF.

The chain is built from TRBV3-1 and TRBJ2-4; 13 bases agree with TRBD2. The junction had 10 bases not matched to a gene; V was cut back by 4 bases and J by 13 bases. Germline CDR1 and CDR2: LGHDT and YNNKEL (reference sequence). This CDR3 has 15 residues. CDR3 residues: CASSPTSGGAREQYF. For the CDR3, the DNA is TGTGCCAGCAGCCCCACTAGCGGGGGGGCGCGGGAGCAGTACTTC. Variable domain in full (rest from reference TRBV3-1 and TRBJ2-4): DTAVSQTPKYLVTQMGNDKSIKCEQNLGHDTMYWYKQDSKKFLKIMFSYNNKELIINETVPNRFSPKSPDKAHLNLHINSLELGDSAVYFCASSPTSGGAREQYFGAGTRLSVL.